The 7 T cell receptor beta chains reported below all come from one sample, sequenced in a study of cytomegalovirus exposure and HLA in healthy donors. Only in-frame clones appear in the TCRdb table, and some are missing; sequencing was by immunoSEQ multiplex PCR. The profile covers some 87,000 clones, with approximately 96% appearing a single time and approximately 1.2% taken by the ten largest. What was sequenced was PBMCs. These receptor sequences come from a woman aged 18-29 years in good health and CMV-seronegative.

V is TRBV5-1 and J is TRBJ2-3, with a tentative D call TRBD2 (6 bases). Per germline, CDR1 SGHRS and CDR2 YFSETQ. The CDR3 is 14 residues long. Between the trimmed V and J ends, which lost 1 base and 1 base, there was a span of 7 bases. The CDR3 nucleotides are TGCGCCAGCAGCTTGCGCGGGGGCACAGATACGCAGTATTTT. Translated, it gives CASSLRGGTDTQYF.

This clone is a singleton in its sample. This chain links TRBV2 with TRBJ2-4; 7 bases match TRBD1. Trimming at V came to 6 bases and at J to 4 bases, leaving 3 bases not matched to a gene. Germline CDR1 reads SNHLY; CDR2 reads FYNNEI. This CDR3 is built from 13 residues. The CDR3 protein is CASRGDRKNIQYF. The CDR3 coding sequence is TGTGCCAGCAGGGGGGACAGAAAAAACATTCAGTACTTC.

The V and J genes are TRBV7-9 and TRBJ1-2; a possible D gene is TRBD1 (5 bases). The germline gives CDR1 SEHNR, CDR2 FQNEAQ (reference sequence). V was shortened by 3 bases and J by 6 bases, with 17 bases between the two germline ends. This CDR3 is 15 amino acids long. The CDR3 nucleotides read TGTGCCAGCAGCTTTCGGGAGGGGCCAAGGGATGGCTACACCTTC. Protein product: CASSFREGPRDGYTF.

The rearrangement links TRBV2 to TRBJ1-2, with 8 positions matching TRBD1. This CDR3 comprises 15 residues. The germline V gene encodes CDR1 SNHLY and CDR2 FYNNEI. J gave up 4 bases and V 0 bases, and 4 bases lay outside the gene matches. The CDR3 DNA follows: TGTGCCAGCAGTGAAGCGGACAGGGAAGGCTATGGCTACACCTTC. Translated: CASSEADREGYGYTF.

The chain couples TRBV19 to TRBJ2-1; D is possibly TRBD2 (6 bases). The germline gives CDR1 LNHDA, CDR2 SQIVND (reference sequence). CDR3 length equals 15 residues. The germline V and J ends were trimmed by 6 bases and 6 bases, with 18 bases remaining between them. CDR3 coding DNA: TGTGCCAGTAGCCCCACCCTTGGAGGGAGCAATGAGCAGTTCTTC. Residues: CASSPTLGGSNEQFF.

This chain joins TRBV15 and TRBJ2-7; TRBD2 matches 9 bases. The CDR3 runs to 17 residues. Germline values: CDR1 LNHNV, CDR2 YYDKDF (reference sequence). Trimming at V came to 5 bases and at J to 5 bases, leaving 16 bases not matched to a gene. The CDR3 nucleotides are TGTGCCACCAGCGGAAGAGCGCTTAGCGGGAGTTCTAACGAGCAGTACTTC. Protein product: CATSGRALSGSSNEQYF.

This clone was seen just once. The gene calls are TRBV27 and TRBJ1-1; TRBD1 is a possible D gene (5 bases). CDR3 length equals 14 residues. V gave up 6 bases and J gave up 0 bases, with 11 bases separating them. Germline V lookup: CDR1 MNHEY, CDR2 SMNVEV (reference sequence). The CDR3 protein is CASSRATMNTEAFF. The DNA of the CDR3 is TGTGCCAGCAGCAGGGCAACCATGAACACTGAAGCTTTCTTT.